Sequencing of this TCR beta chain was carried out in a study of T cells in Graves' hyperthyroidism and ophthalmopathy. Study-wide points: Among thyroid clonotypes expanded above 0.001, most also appeared in blood. Ophthalmopathy got predicted by the model a median around 6.6 months before its onset.

A note on this clonotype: The antigen is not known.

The V end was cut by 8 bases, the J end by 2 bases, with 10 bases between. The germline V gene encodes CDR1 LNHDA and CDR2 SQIVND (reference sequence). The CDR3 extends over 12 amino acids. Exclusion followed for patients with uncontrolled infection, other autoimmune disease, pregnancy or lactation. RNA transcripts provided the source from which TCR beta CDR3 regions were amplified. With the HTBI primer set, the TCR CDR3 went through a first round of RT-PCR. One entry per CDR3 protein results from TCRdb running MiXCR on the multiplex PCR reads. Found here are approximately 430,000 distinct CDR3 sequences, around a sixth of them singletons; the top ten hold approximately 8%.

Sequenced: blood. The chain joins TRBV19 to TRBJ2-7; D is unresolved. This TCR derives from a woman aged 18-29 years with Graves' hyperthyroidism. The CDR3: CASGRDAYEQYF. The CDR3 DNA sequence: TGTGCCAGTGGACGAGACGCCTACGAGCAGTACTTC. Based on the CDR3 plus reference TRBV19 and TRBJ2-7, the full variable domain is DGGITQSPKYLFRKEGQNVTLSCEQNLNHDAMYWYRQDPGQGLRLIYYSQIVNDFQKGDIAEGYSVSREKKESFPLTVTSAQKNPTAFYLCASGRDAYEQYFGPGTRLTVT.